The 27 T cell receptor beta chains given below trace back to one sample, sequenced in a study of blood T cell repertoires in COVID-19 (TCRdb year 2020). Library preparation employed the immunoSEQ multiplex PCR assay. TCRdb carries this immuneACCESS record with in-frame sequences only. Its versions omit some clonotypes, under half of them owing to an unresolved V gene in the studies checked, with the rest unexplained. The sample includes 450,000 to 600,000 clones, with 87% observed a single time. Under 0.75% of the sample is held by the ten biggest clonotypes. Sequencing was performed on PBMCs or T cells enriched from blood (not recorded which). The source is a woman under 30 who had recovered from COVID-19.

The J gene is TRBJ1-5, the V gene TRBV4-1; 10 nucleotides align to TRBD1. The CDR3 totals 18 residues. V lost 6 bases and J lost 1; bases outside the gene matches: 12. Germline assignment: CDR1 MGHRA and CDR2 YSYEKL. In DNA, the CDR3 is TGCGCCAGCAGACAGAGCCCGACAGGGGGCAGAAGCAATCAGCCCCAGCATTTT. This translates into CASRQSPTGGRSNQPQHF.

This chain joins TRBV7-9 and TRBJ2-5, with 9 nucleotides matching TRBD2. CDR3 size: 15 residues. CDR1 and CDR2 (germline): SEHNR, FQNEAQ (reference sequence). V shed 6 bases and J 6 bases; nucleotides not matched to a gene: 11. CDR3 nucleotide sequence: TGTGCCAGCAGAAACGCGGGGGGGCGAGGAAAGACCCAGTACTTC. It translates to CASRNAGGRGKTQYF.

The CDR3 region is CASSPGTGSDNKLFF. The CDR3 nucleotides read TGCGCCAGCAGCCCTGGGACAGGGAGTGATAACAAGCTGTTTTTT. The gene calls are TRBV5-1 and TRBJ1-4, with 9 bases lining up with TRBD1. The V and J ends lost 4 bases and 14 bases, in that order; junction bases with no gene match: 15. The CDR3 is made up of 15 amino acids. Germline CDR1 reads SGHRS; CDR2 reads YFSETQ.

The chain joins TRBV9 to TRBJ2-1; 14 bases are a match to TRBD2. V was pared by 3 bases and J by 8 bases, with 16 bases of the junction left unmatched. The V gene's germline CDR1 is SGDLS and CDR2 YYNGEE. The CDR3 is 19 amino acids. The CDR3 here is CASSEPGLAGDGSVDEQFF. The DNA of the CDR3 is TGTGCCAGCAGCGAACCGGGACTAGCGGGGGATGGGAGTGTCGATGAGCAGTTCTTC. The full variable domain, rest sourced from reference TRBV9 and TRBJ2-1, is DSGVTQTPKHLITATGQRVTLRCSPRSGDLSVYWYQQSLDQGLQFLIQYYNGEERAKGNILERFSAQQFPDLHSELNLSSLELGDSALYFCASSEPGLAGDGSVDEQFFGPGTRLTVL.

The rearrangement links TRBV7-8 to TRBJ1-1, with 9 bases fitting TRBD1. This CDR3 has 15 amino acids. V gave up 3 bases and J gave up 6 bases; unmatched junction bases: 8. The germline CDR1 and CDR2 sequences are SGHVS and FQNEAQ. CDR3 coding DNA: TGTGCCAGCAGCTTTACTCTACAGGGGGCCGCTGAAGCTTTCTTT. This translates into CASSFTLQGAAEAFF.

The V and J genes are TRBV7-6 and TRBJ1-6; 7 nucleotides align to TRBD1. The CDR3 is 15 residues long. The V gene's germline CDR1 is SGHVS and CDR2 FNYEAQ. Losses at the gene ends were 5 bases for V and 8 bases for J; bases not matched to a gene: 9. CDR3 nucleotides: TGTGCCAGCAGCCTCGAGGGTACAGGGGATTCACCCCTCCACTTT. Translated, it gives CASSLEGTGDSPLHF.

This clone was picked up a small number of times. This chain joins TRBV28 and TRBJ1-6; weak D call: TRBD1 (5 bases). V was clipped by 5 bases and J by 7 bases, with 15 bases between them. Germline lookup yields CDR1 MDHEN and CDR2 SYDVKM. The CDR3 length is 15 residues. The CDR3 region has the DNA TGTGCCAGCAGTCAATGGGACTCCCGGAATTCACCCCTCCACTTT. It specifies CASSQWDSRNSPLHF.

This chain connects TRBV29-1 to TRBJ1-1, with TRBD1 identical over 7 bases. The CDR3 covers 13 residues. V lost 7 bases to trimming and J lost 4 bases; unmatched junction nucleotides: 9. Per the germline V gene, CDR1 is SQVTM and CDR2 is ANQGSEA. CDR3 sequence: CSGRGAGGTEAFF. CDR3 DNA sequence: TGCAGCGGCAGAGGGGCAGGGGGCACTGAAGCTTTCTTT.

In its sample, this clone was seen many times. The chain is built from TRBV24-1 and TRBJ1-5, with 7 bases that match TRBD1. The ends lost 6 bases at V and 1 base at J; junction bases unmatched: 2. The length of the CDR3 is 14 residues. CDR1 KGHDR and CDR2 SFDVKD come from the germline V gene. The CDR3 loop reads CATSSDRSNQPQHF. Here the CDR3 DNA reads TGTGCCACCAGTTCGGACAGGAGCAATCAGCCCCAGCATTTT.

V usage is TRBV28 and J usage is TRBJ1-4, with D perhaps matching TRBD1 (5 bases). Germline CDR1 is MDHEN and CDR2 is SYDVKM. This CDR3 has 14 amino acids. V shed 5 bases and J shed 5 bases, with 12 bases lying between them. The CDR3 region has the DNA TGTGCCAGCAGTGCGGGGGAGATAAATGAAAAACTGTTTTTT. Protein product: CASSAGEINEKLFF. The complete variable domain, with remaining parts taken from reference TRBV28 and TRBJ1-4, reads DVKVTQSSRYLVKRTGEKVFLECVQDMDHENMFWYRQDPGLGLRLIYFSYDVKMKEKGDIPEGYSVSREKKERFSLILESASTNQTSMYLCASSAGEINEKLFFGSGTQLSVL.

J is TRBJ2-3 and V is TRBV15; 10 positions match TRBD1. The V gene end was trimmed by 1 base and the J gene end by 5 bases; junction bases not matched to a gene: 6. This CDR3 region has 16 residues. Looked up from germline, CDR1 is LNHNV and CDR2 is YYDKDF (reference sequence). The CDR3 DNA follows: TGTGCCACCAGCAGAGTCGGGACAGGGGACTTAGATACGCAGTATTTT. Amino acids: CATSRVGTGDLDTQYF.

The rearrangement uses TRBV27 and TRBJ1-6; maybe TRBD1 (5 bases). V dropped 10 bases and J dropped 3 bases, with 13 bases sitting between them. The CDR3 length is 14 residues. Germline V CDR1 and CDR2: MNHEY, SMNVEV (reference sequence). The CDR3 spells CATGGSSYNSPLHF. CDR3 nucleotides: TGTGCCACGGGGGGAAGTAGCTATAATTCACCCCTCCACTTT.

The chain links TRBV5-1 to TRBJ1-1; 8 nucleotides agree with TRBD1. The length of the CDR3 is 14 residues. Unmatched junction bases numbered 4, after V lost 2 bases and J lost 4 bases. CDR1 and CDR2 from the germline V gene are SGHRS and YFSETQ. The CDR3 DNA is TGCGCCAGCAGCTTACAGGGGGATGTCACTGAAGCTTTCTTT. It specifies CASSLQGDVTEAFF. Drawing the rest from reference TRBV5-1 and TRBJ1-1, the complete variable domain is KAGVTQTPRYLIKTRGQQVTLSCSPISGHRSVSWYQQTPGQGLQFLFEYFSETQRNKGNFPGRFSGRQFSNSRSEMNVSTLELGDSALYLCASSLQGDVTEAFFGQGTRLTVV.

This clone was detected only once. The J gene is TRBJ2-3, the V gene TRBV3-1 (or the pseudogene TRBV3-2), with TRBD1 identical over 7 bases. J lost 7 bases, V lost 4 bases, and 11 bases had no gene match. Germline-derived CDR1 and CDR2 are LGHDT and YNNKEL (reference sequence). This CDR3 region has 15 residues. The CDR3 DNA follows: TGTGCCAGCAGCCTACCGGGACAGTCAAAAAATACGCAGTATTTT. Its translation: CASSLPGQSKNTQYF.

This chain links TRBV3-1 (or the pseudogene TRBV3-2) with TRBJ1-1; a weak D match, TRBD1 (6 bases). Trimming shortened V by 5 bases and J by 4 bases, and 11 bases separated the two germline ends. Germline CDR1 is LGHDT and CDR2 is YNNKEL (reference sequence). This CDR3 spans 13 amino acids. The CDR3, as DNA: TGTGCCAGCAGCGGCAGGGGTATCACTGAAGCTTTCTTT. Translating it yields CASSGRGITEAFF.

The chain joins TRBV6-2 or TRBV6-3 to TRBJ1-1; D is unclear. Trimming shortened V by 2 bases and J by 2 bases, and 12 bases separated the two germline ends. CDR1 is MNHEY and CDR2 is SVGEGT in the germline V gene. The CDR3 runs 15 residues. DNA of the CDR3: TGTGCCAGCAGTTACCCCCAGTCGAAAAACACTGAAGCTTTCTTT. Residues: CASSYPQSKNTEAFF.

This clone has just a few counts. The chain employs TRBV5-7 and TRBJ2-7; TRBD1 aligns across 7 bases. TRBV5-7 is given ORF status, its function remaining uncertain. This CDR3 is 14 amino acids long. Trimming took 4 bases from V and 5 from J; bases not matched to a gene: 9. DNA for the CDR3: TGTGCCAGCAGCCATGACAGGGTACACGACGAGCAGTACTTC. This codes for CASSHDRVHDEQYF.

The rearrangement links TRBV5-1 to TRBJ2-5; D might be TRBD2 (7 bases). Germline assignment: CDR1 SGHRS and CDR2 YFSETQ. Between the trimmed V and J ends, which lost 0 bases and 5 bases, there was a span of 20 bases. The CDR3 is made up of 17 amino acids. The CDR3 DNA is TGCGCCAGCAGCTTGGGTGGGGGGGCCTCTCGTCAGGAGACCCAGTACTTC. It encodes CASSLGGGASRQETQYF.

The chain has TRBV5-6 and TRBJ1-6, with D maybe TRBD1 (5 bases). Germline V gene lookup returns CDR1 SGHDT and CDR2 YYEEEE. V gave up 0 bases and J gave up 10 bases, with 11 bases separating them. This CDR3 contains 14 residues. CDR3 DNA sequence: TGTGCCAGCAGCTTGGATAGGGGATCCTCACCCCTCCACTTT. Its protein product is CASSLDRGSSPLHF.

This clone came up once. This chain joins TRBV6-5 and TRBJ1-1; D might be TRBD1 (6 bases). Germline CDR1 reads MNHEY; CDR2 reads SVGAGI. The CDR3 extends over 13 amino acids. Trimming removed 6 bases from V and 11 bases from J, with 19 bases in between. CDR3 DNA sequence: TGTGCCAGCAGATACAACAGGGAGTCATGGGCTTTCTTT. Protein sequence: CASRYNRESWAFF.

This sequence joins TRBV19 and TRBJ2-3, with TRBD1 matching 7 bases. Germline CDR1 LNHDA, CDR2 SQIVND (reference sequence). The CDR3 length is 14 residues. V lost 9 bases to trimming and J lost 1 base; unmatched junction nucleotides: 7. CDR3 nucleotides: TGTGCCAGCCGCTCAGACAGGGGCACAGATACGCAGTATTTT. It encodes CASRSDRGTDTQYF.

The chain links TRBV10-3 to TRBJ2-5; TRBD1 might be the D (6 bases). Germline V gives CDR1 ENHRY, CDR2 SYGVKD. The CDR3 consists of 14 residues. The V gene lost 4 bases and the J gene lost 0 bases, with 9 bases spanning the gap. This chain's CDR3 is CAISGGRYQETQYF. CDR3 DNA: TGTGCCATCAGTGGGGGGCGGTACCAAGAGACCCAGTACTTC.

The chain combines TRBV3-1 (or the pseudogene TRBV3-2) with TRBJ1-1; tentative D call: TRBD1 (5 bases). Germline values: CDR1 LGHDT, CDR2 YNNKEL (reference sequence). The CDR3 is 17 amino acids. The germline V and J ends were trimmed by 0 bases and 4 bases, with 18 bases remaining between them. The CDR3 spells CASSQDLGGSECTEAFF. The CDR3 DNA reads as TGTGCCAGCAGCCAAGATCTGGGGGGGAGTGAGTGCACTGAAGCTTTCTTT.

This clone showed up just a few times. The V call is TRBV5-1, the J call TRBJ1-2, with TRBD1 matching 7 bases. With V trimmed by 0 bases and J by 2 bases, 7 bases remained unmatched. Germline V lookup: CDR1 SGHRS, CDR2 YFSETQ. The CDR3 has 16 residues. CDR3 nucleotides: TGCGCCAGCAGCTTGGGCCTCACAGGGGTGAACTATGGCTACACCTTC. Translated: CASSLGLTGVNYGYTF.

Notes on this clone: Sequence at one end of the junction differs from germline and may be a read error. V usage is TRBV19 and J usage is TRBJ2-5; no firm D call. Germline V gene sequence: CDR1 LNHDA, CDR2 SQIVND (reference sequence). The CDR3 sequence is 15 residues long. CDR3 sequence: CASSPSLGEQETRYF. The CDR3 nucleotides read TGTGCCAGTAGCCCGTCTCTAGGCGAGCAAGAGACCCGGTACTTC.

The chain is built from TRBV15 and TRBJ1-2; D not certain. Per the germline V gene, CDR1 is LNHNV and CDR2 is YYDKDF (reference sequence). The CDR3 contains 14 residues. Trimming removed 1 base at V and 7 bases at J, with 13 bases between. The CDR3 here is CATSRVREGGGYTF. DNA for the CDR3: TGTGCCACCAGCAGAGTGAGAGAAGGCGGTGGCTACACCTTC.

This chain connects TRBV5-1 to TRBJ1-6, with 9 bases fitting TRBD1. With V trimmed by 4 bases and J by 10 bases, 9 bases remained unmatched. The CDR3 is made up of 15 amino acids. The germline V gene encodes CDR1 SGHRS and CDR2 YFSETQ. In DNA, the CDR3 is TGCGCCAGCAGCGTATCCGGGGACAGGGCCTCACCCCTCCACTTT. Translated: CASSVSGDRASPLHF.